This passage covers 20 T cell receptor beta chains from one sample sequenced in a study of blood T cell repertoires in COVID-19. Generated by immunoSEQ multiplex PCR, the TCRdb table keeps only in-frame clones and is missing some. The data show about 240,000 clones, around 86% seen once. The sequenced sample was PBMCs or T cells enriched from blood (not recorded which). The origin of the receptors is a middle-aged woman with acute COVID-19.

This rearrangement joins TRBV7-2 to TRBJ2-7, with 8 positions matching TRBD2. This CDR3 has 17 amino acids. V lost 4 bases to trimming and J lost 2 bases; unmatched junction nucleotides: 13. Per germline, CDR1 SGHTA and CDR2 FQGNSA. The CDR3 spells CASSWKTSASPTYEQYF. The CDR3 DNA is TGTGCCAGCAGCTGGAAGACTAGCGCGTCCCCGACCTACGAGCAGTACTTC.

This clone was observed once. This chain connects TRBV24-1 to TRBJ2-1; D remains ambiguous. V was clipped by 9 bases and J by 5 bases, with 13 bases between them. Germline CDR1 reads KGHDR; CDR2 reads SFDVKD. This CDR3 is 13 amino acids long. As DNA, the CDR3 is TGTGCCACCCAGGATCCGGTTAACAATGAGCAGTTCTTC. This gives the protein CATQDPVNNEQFF.

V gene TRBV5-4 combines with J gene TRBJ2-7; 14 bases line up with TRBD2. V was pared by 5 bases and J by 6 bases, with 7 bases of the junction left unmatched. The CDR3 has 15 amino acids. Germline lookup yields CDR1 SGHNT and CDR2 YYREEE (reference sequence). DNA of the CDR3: TGTGCCAGCAGGCAGGCCGGGACTAGCGGGAGCGAGCAGTACTTC. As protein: CASRQAGTSGSEQYF.

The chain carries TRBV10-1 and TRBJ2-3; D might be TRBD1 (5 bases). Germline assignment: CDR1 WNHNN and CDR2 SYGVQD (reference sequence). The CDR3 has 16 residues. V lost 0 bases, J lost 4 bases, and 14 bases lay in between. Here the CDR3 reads CASSESVKGFADTQYF. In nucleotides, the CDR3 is TGCGCCAGCAGTGAGTCGGTAAAGGGGTTTGCAGATACGCAGTATTTT.

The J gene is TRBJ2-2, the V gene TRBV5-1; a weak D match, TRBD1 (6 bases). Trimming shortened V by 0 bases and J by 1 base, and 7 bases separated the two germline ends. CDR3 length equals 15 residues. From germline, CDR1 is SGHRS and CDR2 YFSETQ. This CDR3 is CASSLGQVNTGELFF. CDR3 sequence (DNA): TGCGCCAGCAGCTTGGGACAGGTGAACACCGGGGAGCTGTTTTTT.

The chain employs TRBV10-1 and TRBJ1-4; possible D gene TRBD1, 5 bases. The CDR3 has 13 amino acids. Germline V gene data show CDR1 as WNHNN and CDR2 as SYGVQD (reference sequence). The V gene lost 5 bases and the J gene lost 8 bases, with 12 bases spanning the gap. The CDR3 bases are TGCGCCAGCAGTCCCCGGGAGGGGGAAAAACTGTTTTTT. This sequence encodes CASSPREGEKLFF.

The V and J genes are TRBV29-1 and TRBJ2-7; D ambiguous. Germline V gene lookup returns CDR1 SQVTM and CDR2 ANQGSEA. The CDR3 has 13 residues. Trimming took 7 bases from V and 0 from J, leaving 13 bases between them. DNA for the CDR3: TGCAGCGCCGAGACGAGGAGCTCCTACGAGCAGTACTTC. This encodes CSAETRSSYEQYF.

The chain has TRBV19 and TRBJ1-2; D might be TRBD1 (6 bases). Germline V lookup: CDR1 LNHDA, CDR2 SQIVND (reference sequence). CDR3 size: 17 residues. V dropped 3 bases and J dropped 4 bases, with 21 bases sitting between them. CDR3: CASSIVSGVGVFYGYTF. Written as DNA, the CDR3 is TGTGCCAGTAGTATTGTGTCAGGGGTCGGGGTTTTCTATGGCTACACCTTC.

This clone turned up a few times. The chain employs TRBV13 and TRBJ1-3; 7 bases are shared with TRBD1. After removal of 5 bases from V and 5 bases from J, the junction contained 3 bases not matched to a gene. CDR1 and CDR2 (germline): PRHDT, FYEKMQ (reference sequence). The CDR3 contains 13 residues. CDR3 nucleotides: TGTGCCAGCAGCGGGGGACAGCGAAACACCATATATTTT. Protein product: CASSGGQRNTIYF.

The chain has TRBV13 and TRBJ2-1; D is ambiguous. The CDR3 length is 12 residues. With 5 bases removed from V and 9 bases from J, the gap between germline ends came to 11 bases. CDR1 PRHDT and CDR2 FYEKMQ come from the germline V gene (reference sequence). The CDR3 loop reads CASSPSSGEQFF. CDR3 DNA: TGTGCCAGCAGCCCCTCTTCCGGTGAGCAGTTCTTC.

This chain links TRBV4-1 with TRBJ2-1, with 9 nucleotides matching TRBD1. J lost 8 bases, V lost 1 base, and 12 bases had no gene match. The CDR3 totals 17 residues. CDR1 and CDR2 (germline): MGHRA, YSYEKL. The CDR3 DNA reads TGCGCCAGCAGCCAAGTCGGACAGGACAGGGGTGGGGATGAGCAGTTCTTC. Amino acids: CASSQVGQDRGGDEQFF.

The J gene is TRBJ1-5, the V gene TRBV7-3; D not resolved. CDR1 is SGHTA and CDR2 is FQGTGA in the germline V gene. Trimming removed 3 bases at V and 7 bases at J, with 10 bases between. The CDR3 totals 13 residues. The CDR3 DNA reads TGTGCCAGCAGCTTTGGAGCCGGGCAGCCCCAGCATTTT. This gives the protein CASSFGAGQPQHF.

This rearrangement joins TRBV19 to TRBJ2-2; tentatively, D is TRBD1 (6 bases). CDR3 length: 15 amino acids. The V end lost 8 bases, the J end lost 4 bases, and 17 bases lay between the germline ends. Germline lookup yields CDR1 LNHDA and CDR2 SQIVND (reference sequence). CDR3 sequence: CASRKGDQRTGELFF. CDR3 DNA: TGTGCCAGTCGAAAGGGGGACCAACGCACCGGGGAGCTGTTTTTT.

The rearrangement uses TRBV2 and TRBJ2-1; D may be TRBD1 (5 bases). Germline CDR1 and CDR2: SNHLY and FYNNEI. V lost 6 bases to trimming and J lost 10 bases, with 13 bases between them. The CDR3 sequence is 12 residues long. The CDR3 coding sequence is TGTGCCAGCAGGCGTGGGGCTCGGGAGCAGTTCTTC. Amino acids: CASRRGAREQFF.

The CDR3, as DNA: TGTGCCAGCAGCTTACACGGGACTAGCGGGCTTAATGAGCAGTTCTTC. Protein product: CASSLHGTSGLNEQFF. The chain is built from TRBV7-2 and TRBJ2-1, with 12 bases lining up with TRBD2. The CDR3 extends over 16 amino acids. Looked up from germline, CDR1 is SGHTA and CDR2 is FQGNSA. V lost 2 bases to trimming and J lost 7 bases; unmatched junction nucleotides: 6.

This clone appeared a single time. The CDR3 reads CASSEAHTGPGELFF. In DNA form, the CDR3 reads TGTGCCAGCAGTGAAGCACATACAGGCCCCGGGGAGCTGTTTTTT. This chain links TRBV6-1 with TRBJ2-2, with D possibly TRBD1 on 5 matching bases. Germline assignment: CDR1 MNHNS and CDR2 SASEGT. V was cut by 0 bases and J by 6 bases, with 11 bases left in between. This CDR3 has 15 amino acids.

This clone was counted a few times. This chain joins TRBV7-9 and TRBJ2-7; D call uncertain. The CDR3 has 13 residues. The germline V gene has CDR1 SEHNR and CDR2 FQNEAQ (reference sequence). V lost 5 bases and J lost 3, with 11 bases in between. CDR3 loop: CASSAPGFYEQYF. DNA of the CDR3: TGTGCCAGCAGCGCCCCAGGCTTCTACGAGCAGTACTTC.

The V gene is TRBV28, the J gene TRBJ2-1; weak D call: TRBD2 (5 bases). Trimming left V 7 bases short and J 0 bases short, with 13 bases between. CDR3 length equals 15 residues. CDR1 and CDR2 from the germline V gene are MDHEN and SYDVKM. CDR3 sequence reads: CASKRTLSSYNEQFF. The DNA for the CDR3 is TGTGCCAGCAAGCGGACCCTAAGCTCCTACAATGAGCAGTTCTTC.

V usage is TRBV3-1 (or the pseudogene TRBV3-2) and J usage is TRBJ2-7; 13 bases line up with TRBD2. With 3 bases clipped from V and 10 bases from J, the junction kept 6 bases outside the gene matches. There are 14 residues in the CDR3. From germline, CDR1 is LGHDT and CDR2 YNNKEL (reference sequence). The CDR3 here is CASSQPGLAGTQYF. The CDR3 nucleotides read TGTGCCAGCAGCCAGCCGGGACTAGCGGGAACCCAGTACTTC.

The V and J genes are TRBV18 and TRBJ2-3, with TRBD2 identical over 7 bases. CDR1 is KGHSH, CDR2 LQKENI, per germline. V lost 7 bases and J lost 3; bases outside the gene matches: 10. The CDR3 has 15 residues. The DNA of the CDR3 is TGTGCCAGCTTCCGGCCAGCGGGATATACAGATACGCAGTATTTT. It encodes CASFRPAGYTDTQYF.